Shown below are 24 T cell receptor beta chains from a single sample sequenced in a study of cytomegalovirus exposure and HLA in healthy donors. Researchers ran the PCR with 60 Vbeta and 13 Jbeta primers. Sequencing used immunoSEQ multiplex PCR; TCRdb keeps in-frame clones, though not all of them. The sample has roughly 130,000 clones; 79% are singletons. The sample was PBMCs. The receptor set was obtained from a man aged 18 to 29 in good health and CMV-seronegative.

The rearrangement uses TRBV5-1 and TRBJ2-3; D not certain. V was cut by 0 bases and J by 1 base, with 9 bases left in between. The CDR3 totals 15 residues. Germline CDR1 is SGHRS and CDR2 is YFSETQ. In DNA form, the CDR3 reads TGCGCCAGCAGCTTGGGCGTTTTCGGCACAGATACGCAGTATTTT. It yields the protein CASSLGVFGTDTQYF.

The V call is TRBV7-9, the J call TRBJ2-1; 9 bases fit TRBD1. The J segment lost 6 bases and the V segment lost 5 bases, leaving 8 bases of the junction unmatched. The CDR3 totals 15 residues. Looked up from germline, CDR1 is SEHNR and CDR2 is FQNEAQ (reference sequence). The CDR3 loop is CASSPQGASSNEQFF. CDR3 DNA: TGTGCCAGCAGCCCACAGGGGGCCAGTTCCAATGAGCAGTTCTTC.

With regard to this clone: This specimen includes other DNA sequences encoding the same CDR3. The chain employs TRBV7-2 and TRBJ2-7; TRBD1 aligns across 7 bases. J was trimmed by 3 bases and V by 1 base; bases with no gene match: 3. The CDR3 runs to 14 residues. Germline-derived CDR1 and CDR2 are SGHTA and FQGNSA. The CDR3 coding sequence is TGTGCCAGCAGCTTAGGGACAGGACACTACGAGCAGTACTTC. Translation: CASSLGTGHYEQYF.

The V gene is TRBV19, the J gene TRBJ2-7; 7 nucleotides line up with TRBD1. The CDR3 is made up of 14 amino acids. Unmatched junction bases numbered 12, after V lost 10 bases and J lost 3 bases. Germline-derived CDR1 and CDR2 are LNHDA and SQIVND (reference sequence). The CDR3 DNA sequence: TGTGCCACCCAATACGCGACAGGGAACTACGAGCAGTACTTC. Translating gives CATQYATGNYEQYF.

This clone was counted a single time. The chain uses TRBV10-3 and TRBJ2-2, with 7 bases fitting TRBD1. The CDR3 runs to 15 residues. Germline V gene lookup returns CDR1 ENHRY and CDR2 SYGVKD. V lost 5 bases to trimming and J lost 1 base; unmatched junction nucleotides: 4. The CDR3 region is CAISSGTVNTGELFF. CDR3 bases: TGTGCCATCAGTTCCGGGACAGTGAACACCGGGGAGCTGTTTTTT.

This clone has a single count. J is TRBJ1-2 and V is TRBV5-1; 7 nucleotides agree with TRBD1. J was trimmed by 7 bases and V by 7 bases; bases with no gene match: 10. CDR3 size: 13 residues. The germline gives CDR1 SGHRS, CDR2 YFSETQ. In DNA form, the CDR3 reads TGCGCCAGCGGCGACAGGGTTGGAATTGGCTACACCTTC. It yields the protein CASGDRVGIGYTF.

This sequence joins TRBV14 and TRBJ2-7; D is ambiguous. Germline V lookup: CDR1 SGHDN, CDR2 FVKESK. V gave up 3 bases and J gave up 0 bases, with 6 bases separating them. The CDR3 sequence is 13 residues long. The CDR3 protein is CASSHDTSYEQYF. CDR3 nucleotides: TGTGCCAGCAGCCACGACACCTCCTACGAGCAGTACTTC. Full variable domain (outside the CDR3, taken from reference TRBV14 and TRBJ2-7): EAGVTQFPSHSVIEKGQTVTLRCDPISGHDNLYWYRRVMGKEIKFLLHFVKESKQDESGMPNNRFLAERTGGTYSTLKVQPAELEDSGVYFCASSHDTSYEQYFGPGTRLTVT.

The V call is TRBV18, the J call TRBJ1-6; D remains unclear. The CDR3 totals 16 residues. Trimming took off 3 bases at V and 10 bases at J, with 19 bases between the two ends. Germline V gene data show CDR1 as KGHSH and CDR2 as LQKENI. DNA of the CDR3: TGTGCCAGCTCACCGGAGGCAGGTCGAGGGCACTCACCCCTCCACTTT. It specifies CASSPEAGRGHSPLHF.

This chain links TRBV6-6 with TRBJ1-4, with D perhaps matching TRBD1 (6 bases). The CDR3 has 15 residues. CDR1 is MNHNY, CDR2 SVGAGI, per germline (reference sequence). The V gene lost 6 bases and the J gene lost 7 bases, with 18 bases spanning the gap. Written as DNA, the CDR3 is TGTGCCAGCAGACGCGTGGGGGCCGTAGGTGAAAAACTGTTTTTT. Encoded protein: CASRRVGAVGEKLFF.

V and J are TRBV9 and TRBJ2-3; TRBD2 matches at 9 bases. CDR1 is SGDLS, CDR2 YYNGEE, per germline. Trimming took 0 bases from V and 2 from J; bases not matched to a gene: 7. The CDR3 consists of 17 residues. CDR3 in DNA: TGTGCCAGCAGCGTAGGGTCGAGCGGGGGGACCACAGATACGCAGTATTTT. The encoded protein is CASSVGSSGGTTDTQYF.

The rearrangement links TRBV20-1 to TRBJ1-2; D not certain. From germline, CDR1 is DFQATT and CDR2 SNEGSKA (reference sequence). The CDR3 covers 11 residues. The V gene lost 0 bases and the J gene lost 11 bases, with 10 bases spanning the gap. The CDR3 is CSARDVYQYTF. The CDR3 DNA sequence: TGCAGTGCTAGAGATGTTTATCAGTACACCTTC.

The chain couples TRBV7-6 to TRBJ1-2; 9 bases match TRBD1. The trim removed 5 bases at V and 8 bases at J, leaving 6 bases unmatched. Germline V lookup: CDR1 SGHVS, CDR2 FNYEAQ. The CDR3 spans 13 residues. The CDR3 spells CASSPTGGWGYTF. The CDR3 nucleotides read TGTGCCAGCAGCCCTACAGGGGGCTGGGGCTACACCTTC.

This chain uses TRBV4-1 with TRBJ2-3, with a tentative D call TRBD2 (5 bases). CDR1 and CDR2 from the germline V gene are MGHRA and YSYEKL. This CDR3 region has 14 residues. Trimming took 0 bases from V and 4 from J, leaving 8 bases between them. Here the CDR3 reads CASSQDPRADTQYF. Written as DNA, the CDR3 is TGCGCCAGCAGCCAAGATCCGAGGGCAGATACGCAGTATTTT.

CDR3 loop: CAWSEGGTGTQYF. CDR3 sequence (DNA): TGTGCCTGGAGTGAGGGGGGGACAGGGACCCAGTACTTC. This chain connects TRBV30 to TRBJ2-5, with D perhaps TRBD1 (8 bases). CDR1 is GTSNPN, CDR2 SVGIG, per germline (reference sequence). With 1 base removed from V and 7 bases from J, the gap between germline ends came to 13 bases. The CDR3 runs to 13 residues. Variable domain in full (rest from reference TRBV30 and TRBJ2-5): SQTIHQWPATLVQPVGSPLSLECTVEGTSNPNLYWYRQAAGRGLQLLFYSVGIGQISSEVPQNLSASRPQDRQFILSSKKLLLSDSGFYLCAWSEGGTGTQYFGPGTRLLVL.

The gene calls are TRBV6-5 and TRBJ2-7, with D perhaps matching TRBD1 (5 bases). The CDR3 runs to 14 residues. Germline V lookup: CDR1 MNHEY, CDR2 SVGAGI. V was shortened by 0 bases and J by 2 bases, with 8 bases between the two germline ends. For the CDR3, the DNA is TGTGCCAGCAGTTACTCGAGCAGGGCCTACGAGCAGTACTTC. It translates to CASSYSSRAYEQYF.

The chain has TRBV4-3 and TRBJ1-2; D remains ambiguous. Looked up from germline, CDR1 is LGHNA and CDR2 is YSLEER. The CDR3 is made up of 13 amino acids. The germline V and J ends were trimmed by 0 bases and 3 bases, with 5 bases remaining between them. The CDR3 loop reads CASSQDLDYGYTF. The CDR3 nucleotides are TGCGCCAGCAGCCAAGATCTTGACTATGGCTACACCTTC.

A remark on this clone: The identical CDR3 is also encoded by other nucleotide sequences in the sample. V gene TRBV18 combines with J gene TRBJ1-1, with 9 bases matching TRBD1. The CDR3 loop spans 14 amino acids. The V and J ends lost 3 bases and 2 bases, in that order; junction bases with no gene match: 1. Per germline, CDR1 KGHSH and CDR2 LQKENI. The CDR3 sequence is CASSPGQGNTEAFF. As DNA, the CDR3 is TGTGCCAGCTCACCGGGACAGGGAAACACTGAAGCTTTCTTT.

This clone was seen a few times. This rearrangement joins TRBV7-3 to TRBJ2-1; TRBD1 might be the D (7 bases). The germline gives CDR1 SGHTA, CDR2 FQGTGA. V lost 6 bases to trimming and J lost 8 bases, with 20 bases between them. The CDR3 runs to 15 residues. CDR3 coding DNA: TGTGCCAGCAGTCCAGGGGCAGGGGGAGGCTATGAGCAGTTCTTC. Translated: CASSPGAGGGYEQFF.

The chain recombines TRBV21-1 with TRBJ1-1; TRBD1, the table's D call, lacks a check against the DNA. TRBV21-1 is a known pseudogene. This CDR3 has 19 amino acids. The CDR3: CASSKGDPTGKLMNTEAFF. In DNA, the CDR3 is TGTGCCAGCAGCAAAGGAGATCCCACAGGGAAGTTAATGAACACTGAAGCTTTCTTT.

The count of this clone is one. This rearrangement joins TRBV5-6 to TRBJ1-1; D might be TRBD1 (5 bases). In germline, CDR1 is SGHDT, CDR2 YYEEEE. V was trimmed by 4 bases and J by 1 base, leaving 17 bases between them. The CDR3 sequence is 16 residues long. The CDR3 region is CASSDGGAGRNTEAFF. The CDR3 coding sequence is TGTGCCAGCAGCGATGGAGGGGCAGGGAGGAACACTGAAGCTTTCTTT.

The chain employs TRBV27 and TRBJ2-1; 9 bases line up with TRBD1. CDR1 and CDR2 (germline): MNHEY, SMNVEV (reference sequence). J lost 8 bases, V lost 8 bases, and 10 bases had no gene match. This CDR3 region has 14 residues. CDR3 bases: TGTGCCAGCGGGTACAGGGGGCGCGGGCATGAGCAGTTCTTC. Translating it yields CASGYRGRGHEQFF.

The chain is built from TRBV5-6 and TRBJ2-5; unclear D gene. The CDR3 consists of 13 residues. Germline lookup yields CDR1 SGHDT and CDR2 YYEEEE. The V end was cut by 1 base, the J end by 5 bases, with 9 bases between. The CDR3 nucleotides read TGTGCCAGCAGCTTGTTCAAAGCGGAGACCCAGTACTTC. Encoded protein: CASSLFKAETQYF. The entire variable domain, with the rest obtained from reference TRBV5-6 and TRBJ2-5, is as follows: DAGVTQSPTHLIKTRGQQVTLRCSPKSGHDTVSWYQQALGQGPQFIFQYYEEEERQRGNFPDRFSGHQFPNYSSELNVNALLLGDSALYLCASSLFKAETQYFGPGTRLLVL.

This clone was picked up one time. The rearrangement uses TRBV2 and TRBJ2-5; 12 bases match TRBD1. This CDR3 spans 15 amino acids. V lost 3 bases, J lost 7 bases, and 6 bases stayed unmatched. Germline CDR1 is SNHLY and CDR2 is FYNNEI. CDR3 DNA: TGTGCCAGCAGTGAGGGGGACAGGGGGCGGGTGACCCAGTACTTC. Its protein product is CASSEGDRGRVTQYF.

CDR3 loop: CASSELAGGEQFF. Written as DNA, the CDR3 is TGTGCCAGCAGCGAACTGGCGGGAGGCGAGCAGTTCTTC. J is TRBJ2-1 and V is TRBV11-3; 8 nucleotides match TRBD2. The CDR3 is made up of 13 amino acids. V lost 5 bases and J lost 10; bases outside the gene matches: 7. Germline CDR1 and CDR2: SGHNT and YENEEA.